Below, 2 T cell receptor beta chains from the same sample are listed, as sequenced in a study of OX40 agonist ivuxolimab in advanced cancers. The data were produced by immunoSEQ multiplex PCR, yet TCRdb's version contains in-frame clones alone and is incomplete. The data show approximately 100,000 clones, with 70% to 90% seen just once and just under 0.8% held by the top ten. The sequencing used CD4+ or CD8+ T cells sorted from blood, collected in a trial of the OX40 agonist ivuxolimab. The receptors come from an adult with an advanced solid tumor such as melanoma, head and neck, liver or kidney cancer.

The chain employs TRBV9 and TRBJ1-4; the D gene is possibly TRBD1 (5 bases). In germline, CDR1 is SGDLS, CDR2 YYNGEE. Trimming stripped 0 bases from V and 6 bases from J, with 9 bases between. This CDR3 region has 14 residues. In DNA form, the CDR3 reads TGTGCCAGCAGCGTAGGGGCAGGGTATGAAAAACTGTTTTTT. This sequence encodes CASSVGAGYEKLFF.

The genes are TRBV7-2 and TRBJ1-1; weak D call: TRBD1 (5 bases). The CDR3 loop spans 15 amino acids. Trimming removed 0 bases from V and 4 bases from J, with 12 bases in between. Germline V lookup: CDR1 SGHTA, CDR2 FQGNSA. The CDR3 sequence: CASSLAGRLGTEAFF. CDR3 nucleotides: TGTGCCAGCAGCTTAGCGGGACGGCTAGGCACTGAAGCTTTCTTT.